This T cell receptor beta chain was sequenced in a study of shared clonotypes between healthy human individuals. The method was immunoSEQ multiplex PCR; TCRdb's version includes in-frame clones alone and lacks a portion of them. The sample carries a few hundred thousand clones, approximately 97% recorded once. Germline V gene lookup returns CDR1 MNHEY and CDR2 SMNVEV (reference sequence). V gave up 4 bases and J gave up 9 bases; unmatched junction bases: 12. This CDR3 comprises 16 residues. This clone was seen a single time. The source material was naive CD4+ T cells sorted from blood. Subset in this sample: CD45RA+ positively selected. This receptor was identified in a woman aged 25 to 39 in good health. The chain employs TRBV27 and TRBJ2-1; 10 bases align to TRBD2. This CDR3 reads CASSSYLAGVPTEQFF. Here the CDR3 DNA reads TGTGCCAGCAGTTCATACCTAGCGGGAGTGCCCACTGAGCAGTTCTTC.